This T cell receptor beta chain was identified during a study of shared clonotypes between healthy human individuals. In the study overall: Researchers assigned three CD4 naive, three CD4 memory, two CD8 naive and one CD8 memory plate to each donor.

The CDR3 spans 14 residues. Germline V gene lookup returns CDR1 SNHLY and CDR2 FYNNEI. Trimming pared 7 bases from V and 0 bases from J, leaving 12 bases between. Some clones are missing from TCRdb's copy, which holds only in-frame ones; the method was immunoSEQ multiplex PCR. The data show some 500,000 clones, with about 96% seen just once and about 0.06% held by the top ten. The receptor was derived from a woman in her thirties in good health. The specimen sequenced was naive CD4+ T cells sorted from blood. Specified subset: CD45RA+ positively selected. This chain connects TRBV2 to TRBJ1-2; D possibly corresponds to TRBD1 (5 bases). CDR3 region: CASNRDGANYGYTF. Here the CDR3 DNA reads TGTGCCAGCAACCGGGACGGAGCTAACTATGGCTACACCTTC.